Listed here are 14 T cell receptor beta chains from one sample, sequenced in a study of blood T cell repertoires in COVID-19. Data came from immunoSEQ multiplex PCR; TCRdb stores just in-frame clones and leaves some out. The sample carries under 200,000 clones, about 83% recorded once. The sample consisted of peripheral blood. The receptors here all came from a human donor in a cohort sampled during active COVID-19.

This clone was counted a single time. Other DNA variants within this sample encode the same CDR3. The chain employs TRBV6-5 and TRBJ2-7, with D hard to call. V dropped 2 bases and J dropped 2 bases, with 7 bases sitting between them. Germline CDR1 and CDR2: MNHEY and SVGAGI. The CDR3 covers 13 residues. This CDR3 is CASSYRRAYEQYF. CDR3 DNA: TGTGCCAGCAGTTACCGACGGGCCTACGAGCAGTACTTC.

This chain joins TRBV7-9 and TRBJ2-1; D might be TRBD2 (6 bases). Germline V gene sequence: CDR1 SEHNR, CDR2 FQNEAQ (reference sequence). Trimming shortened V by 3 bases and J by 0 bases, and 9 bases separated the two germline ends. The CDR3 has 15 amino acids. CDR3 in amino acids: CASSLEGISYNEQFF. The DNA of the CDR3 is TGTGCCAGCAGCTTGGAGGGGATCTCCTACAATGAGCAGTTCTTC.

J is TRBJ2-5 and V is TRBV24-1; 7 nucleotides align to TRBD2. Germline CDR1 and CDR2: KGHDR and SFDVKD. This CDR3 is 16 amino acids long. The ends lost 4 bases at V and 2 bases at J; junction bases unmatched: 9. CDR3: CATSEGGLSRQETQYF. DNA for the CDR3: TGTGCCACCAGTGAGGGGGGACTATCCCGGCAAGAGACCCAGTACTTC.

The chain combines TRBV5-1 with TRBJ2-2, with D possibly being TRBD1 (5 bases). V shed 4 bases and J shed 0 bases, with 10 bases lying between them. CDR3 length: 15 residues. The germline gives CDR1 SGHRS, CDR2 YFSETQ. This chain's CDR3 is CASSRQLANTGELFF. In DNA, the CDR3 is TGCGCCAGCAGCCGACAGCTCGCGAACACCGGGGAGCTGTTTTTT.

This chain connects TRBV6-2 or TRBV6-3 to TRBJ1-1; D ambiguous. Trimming removed 6 bases at V and 1 base at J, with 9 bases between. Germline V gene data show CDR1 as MNHEY and CDR2 as SVGEGT. The CDR3 is 13 residues long. The CDR3 DNA reads as TGTGCCAGCAGCCTAGTATGGAACACTGAAGCTTTCTTT. Translated, it gives CASSLVWNTEAFF.

In the case of this clone: A read error may be the cause here, since a much bigger clone is one base away. This sample also contains other DNA sequences that code for the same CDR3. V is TRBV7-9 and J is TRBJ2-7, with no clear D. V shed 5 bases and J shed 1 base, with 3 bases lying between them. Germline V gene lookup returns CDR1 SEHNR and CDR2 FQNEAQ (reference sequence). The CDR3 length is 11 residues. The CDR3 nucleotides read TGTGCCAGCAGCCCATCCTACGAGCAGTACTTC. Its protein product is CASSPSYEQYF. The full variable domain, with the rest looked up from reference TRBV7-9 and TRBJ2-7, is DTGVSQNPRHKITKRGQNVTFRCDPISEHNRLYWYRQTLGQGPEFLTYFQNEAQLEKSRLLSDRFSAERPKGSFSTLEIQRTEQGDSAMYLCASSPSYEQYFGPGTRLTVT.

This rearrangement joins TRBV6-2 or TRBV6-3 to TRBJ2-1; TRBD2 matches at 8 bases. V was pared by 4 bases and J by 9 bases, with 11 bases of the junction left unmatched. This CDR3 has 15 residues. Germline assignment: CDR1 MNHEY and CDR2 SVGEGT. DNA for the CDR3: TGTGCCAGCAGTTCCCGCGGGGCCAGCGGGAGTGAGCAGTTCTTC. Its protein product is CASSSRGASGSEQFF.

The chain couples TRBV7-9 to TRBJ1-4, with 8 bases aligning to TRBD1. V trimming: 5 bases; J trimming: 4 bases; junction bases outside the gene matches: 6. CDR3 length: 15 residues. Germline loops: CDR1 SEHNR, CDR2 FQNEAQ (reference sequence). The chain's CDR3 is CASSGTGMFNEKLFF. The CDR3, as DNA: TGTGCCAGCAGCGGGACAGGAATGTTTAATGAAAAACTGTTTTTT.

This sequence joins TRBV18 and TRBJ2-7, with 7 bases that match TRBD2. The CDR3 extends over 14 amino acids. Germline CDR1 is KGHSH and CDR2 is LQKENI. V shed 2 bases and J 3 bases; nucleotides not matched to a gene: 4. The CDR3 region is CASSPSGTGYEQYF. Here the CDR3 DNA reads TGTGCCAGCTCACCAAGCGGGACGGGCTACGAGCAGTACTTC.

This sequence joins TRBV2 and TRBJ2-7, with TRBD1 matching 8 bases. V dropped 5 bases and J dropped 5; count of bases not matched to a gene: 8. CDR1 is SNHLY, CDR2 FYNNEI, per germline. The CDR3 is 14 residues long. The CDR3 coding sequence is TGTGCCAGCAGTCCCGGACAGGGCTTACACGAGCAGTACTTC. Translation: CASSPGQGLHEQYF. Drawing the rest from reference TRBV2 and TRBJ2-7, the complete variable domain is EPEVTQTPSHQVTQMGQEVILRCVPISNHLYFYWYRQILGQKVEFLVSFYNNEISEKSEIFDDQFSVERPDGSNFTLKIRSTKLEDSAMYFCASSPGQGLHEQYFGPGTRLTVT.

This chain links TRBV5-4 with TRBJ2-6; perhaps TRBD1 as D (6 bases). The CDR3 runs 15 residues. With 5 bases removed from V and 2 bases from J, the gap between germline ends came to 11 bases. Germline V gene lookup returns CDR1 SGHNT and CDR2 YYREEE (reference sequence). The CDR3 reads CASSPPGAGANVLTF. The CDR3 DNA reads TGTGCCAGCAGTCCCCCAGGGGCTGGGGCCAACGTCCTGACTTTC.

V and J are TRBV5-1 and TRBJ1-2; 10 bases map to TRBD1. Trimming took 3 bases from V and 5 from J; bases not matched to a gene: 4. The CDR3 has 14 residues. The germline V gene has CDR1 SGHRS and CDR2 YFSETQ. CDR3 DNA sequence: TGCGCCAGCAGCTCGGACAGGGGGTTTTATGGCTACACCTTC. Translated, it gives CASSSDRGFYGYTF.

The rearrangement joins TRBV10-3 to TRBJ2-1; TRBD2 matches 10 bases. This CDR3 is built from 18 residues. V trimming: 2 bases; J trimming: 7 bases; junction bases outside the gene matches: 14. The germline V gene has CDR1 ENHRY and CDR2 SYGVKD. The CDR3 bases are TGTGCCATCAGTGAGGCCCCTCGCCTAGCGGGGGAGGGAAATGAGCAGTTCTTC. Its translation: CAISEAPRLAGEGNEQFF.

The V call is TRBV24-1, the J call TRBJ2-7; TRBD1 matches at 7 bases. V lost 5 bases, J lost 2 bases, and 5 bases stayed unmatched. This CDR3 spans 14 amino acids. Per the germline V gene, CDR1 is KGHDR and CDR2 is SFDVKD. The CDR3 region is CATSGSDRTYEQYF. DNA of the CDR3: TGTGCCACCAGTGGGTCGGACAGGACCTACGAGCAGTACTTC.